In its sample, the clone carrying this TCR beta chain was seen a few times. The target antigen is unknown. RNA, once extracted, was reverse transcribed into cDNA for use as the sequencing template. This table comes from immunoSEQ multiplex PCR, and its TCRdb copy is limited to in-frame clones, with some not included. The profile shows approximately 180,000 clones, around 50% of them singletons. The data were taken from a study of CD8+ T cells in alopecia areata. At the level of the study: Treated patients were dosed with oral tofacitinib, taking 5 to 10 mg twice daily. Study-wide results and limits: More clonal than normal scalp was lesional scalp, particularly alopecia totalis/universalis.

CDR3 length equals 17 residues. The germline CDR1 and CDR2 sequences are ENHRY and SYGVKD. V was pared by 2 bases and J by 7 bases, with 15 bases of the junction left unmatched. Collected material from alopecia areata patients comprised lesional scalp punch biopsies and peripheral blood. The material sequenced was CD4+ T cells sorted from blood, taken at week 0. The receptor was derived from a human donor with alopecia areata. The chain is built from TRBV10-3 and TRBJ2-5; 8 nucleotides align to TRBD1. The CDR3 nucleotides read TGTGCCATCAGTGAGGTCGCAGGGCGAGACAGGGGCACGACCCAGTACTTC. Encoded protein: CAISEVAGRDRGTTQYF.